The present TCR beta chain was sequenced within a study of T-cell memory formation after mild COVID-19. The V and J ends lost 6 bases and 4 bases respectively, with 9 bases between them. The length of the CDR3 is 12 residues. CDR1 is MNHNS and CDR2 is SASEGT in the germline V gene. TCR alpha and TCR beta cDNA libraries carrying sample barcodes and UMIs were produced by 5'RACE using constant-segment primers. TCRdb ran MiXCR on the 5' RACE reads and lists one entry per CDR3 protein. Of around 35,000 distinct CDR3 sequences in the sample, about 7.7% were seen once. This clonotype was recorded many times.

The clonotype originates from a young man who had mild COVID-19 (a few samples of this study predate the infection). Cell type and time point are not known. The chain has TRBV6-1 and TRBJ1-2; possibly TRBD1 for D (6 bases). The sample comprised PBMCs or a T cell subset sorted from them (not recorded which). The CDR3 region is CASRGQFYGYTF. CDR3 DNA sequence: TGTGCCAGCAGAGGACAGTTCTATGGCTACACCTTC.